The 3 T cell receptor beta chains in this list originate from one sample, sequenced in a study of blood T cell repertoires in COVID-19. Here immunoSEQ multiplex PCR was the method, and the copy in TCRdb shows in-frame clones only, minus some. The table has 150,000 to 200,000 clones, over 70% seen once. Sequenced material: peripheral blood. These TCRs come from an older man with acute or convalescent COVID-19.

The CDR3 sequence is CATSGSTGRDLAGGPYEQYF. CDR3 nucleotides: TGTGCCACCAGTGGATCGACAGGGAGGGATCTAGCGGGAGGGCCATACGAGCAGTACTTC. The chain employs TRBV24-1 and TRBJ2-7; 12 bases match TRBD2. Germline V gene sequence: CDR1 KGHDR, CDR2 SFDVKD. The CDR3 has 20 amino acids. The V and J ends lost 5 bases and 4 bases, in that order; junction bases with no gene match: 20.

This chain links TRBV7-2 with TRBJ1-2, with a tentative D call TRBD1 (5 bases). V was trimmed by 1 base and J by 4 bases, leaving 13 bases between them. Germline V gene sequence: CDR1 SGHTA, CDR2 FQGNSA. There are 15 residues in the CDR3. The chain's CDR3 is CASSLVPDSRYGYTF. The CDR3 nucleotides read TGTGCCAGCAGCTTAGTTCCCGACAGCCGCTATGGCTACACCTTC.

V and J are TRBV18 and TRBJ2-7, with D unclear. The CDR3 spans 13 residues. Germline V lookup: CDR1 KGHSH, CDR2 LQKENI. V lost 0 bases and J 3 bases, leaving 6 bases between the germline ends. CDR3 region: CASSPPTIYEQYF. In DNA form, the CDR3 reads TGTGCCAGCTCACCACCCACTATCTACGAGCAGTACTTC.